This T cell receptor (beta chain) came from a study of blood T cells in healthy people across ages. Study results and limitations: CMV status of donors was unknown, possibly confounding expanded clonotype changes.

Healthy Russian Caucasian donors spanned ages roughly 6 to 100 years. Primed by a sample-barcoded 5' primer and a J-beta primer mix, a second PCR proceeded for 7 to 11 cycles. One entry per CDR3 protein results from TCRdb running MiXCR on the 5' RACE reads. The sample lists some 1.5 million distinct CDR3 sequences; about 28% were seen once. The CDR3 sequence is 13 residues long. The ends were cut back, 3 bases at V and 3 bases at J, with 9 bases in the middle. Looked up from germline, CDR1 is MNHNS and CDR2 is SASEGT. A note on this clonotype: As yet, its antigen is unknown.

The chain combines TRBV6-1 with TRBJ2-7; D is unclear. This receptor was obtained from a young woman in good health. Sequencing was performed on blood. The CDR3 loop is CASSDGTNYEQYF. Here the CDR3 DNA reads TGTGCCAGCAGTGATGGCACAAACTACGAGCAGTACTTC.